Listed below are T cell receptor beta chains from one sample, sequenced in a study of blood T cell repertoires in COVID-19. Profiled with immunoSEQ multiplex PCR; TCRdb holds only in-frame clones, not every one. The table has approximately 140,000 clones, approximately 84% seen once. Sequencing was performed on peripheral blood. The receptor source for this set is a woman older than 75 with acute or convalescent COVID-19. Both conserved end residues are part of each CDR3.

TRBV10-3,15,TRBJ2-3,CATGSGVPGTDTQYF
TRBV21-1,14,TRBJ1-1,CASSKGRRNTEAFF
TRBV12-3/TRBV12-4,13,TRBJ1-3,CASSSGAGNTIYF
TRBV27,14,TRBJ1-2,CASSPGTGSYGYTF
TRBV4-3,14,TRBJ1-1,CASREWGGNTEAFF
TRBV7-9,13,TRBJ1-2,CASSLTGIYGYTF
TRBV5-4,17,TRBJ1-1,CASSSLGLGRGGTEAFF
TRBV30,16,TRBJ2-7,CAWTRGDRESSYEQYF
TRBV6-5,14,TRBJ2-5,CASRERGAQETQYF
TRBV10-3,13,TRBJ1-2,CAISESDSYGYTF
TRBV5-5,17,TRBJ2-1,CASRTGTSGSSYNEQFF
TRBV4-3,15,TRBJ2-3,CASSPRAGGADTQYF
TRBV20-1,11,TRBJ2-1,CSAGLGGSQFF
TRBV7-2,18,TRBJ2-2,CASSLRPPSGRVSGELFF
TRBV6-1,13,TRBJ2-7,CASSEGHFYEQYF
TRBV7-2,15,TRBJ2-3,CASSGGGGRTDTQYF
TRBV10-1,15,TRBJ2-2,CASSVRRGNTGELFF
TRBV5-5,16,TRBJ1-2,CASSLGNPGQGRGYTF
TRBV3-1/TRBV3-2,16,TRBJ2-4,CASSQDGASGRNIQYF
TRBV2,15,TRBJ2-4,CASSEEGAAKNIQYF
TRBV9,15,TRBJ2-1,CASSALGPRDNEQFF
TRBV29-1,15,TRBJ2-2,CSVELPGGPTGELFF
TRBV4-3,18,TRBJ1-2,CASSQGHTGTGLKVGYTF
TRBV6-5,14,TRBJ2-1,CASSYSAGRHEQFF
TRBV5-5,15,TRBJ2-7,CASSLQGQATYEQYF
TRBV9,15,TRBJ2-2,CASSERGEGTGELFF
TRBV5-1,14,TRBJ2-7,CASSQRQGGYEQYF
TRBV6-2/TRBV6-3,15,TRBJ1-4,CASSTRDRVEEKLFF
TRBV2,16,TRBJ1-4,CASREILTGIGEKLFF
TRBV30,12,TRBJ1-2,CAWMPGGLGYTF
TRBV5-6,15,TRBJ2-1,CASSGLGGRRNEQFF
TRBV19,17,TRBJ1-1,CASSRDRGRTSNTEAFF
TRBV15,15,TRBJ2-7,CATSRERAGSYEQYF
TRBV18,15,TRBJ2-1,CASLTSAGRMNEQFF
TRBV19,15,TRBJ1-3,CASSSTSDIGNTIYF
TRBV19,16,TRBJ2-7,CASSTQRQGSDYEQYF
TRBV5-6,15,TRBJ1-5,CASSLRRRVNQPQHF
TRBV7-2,15,TRBJ2-3,CASSFSGTFVDTQYF
TRBV27,14,TRBJ1-2,CASSFNRDSYGYTF
TRBV2,11,TRBJ1-2,CASSPGGFYTF
TRBV5-1,16,TRBJ2-2,CASSPLAGGNTGELFF
TRBV6-2/TRBV6-3,15,TRBJ2-5,CASSRLAGGLATQYF